The clone carrying this T cell receptor (beta chain) was counted many times. Antigen: not known. TCRdb re-analysed the 5' RACE reads in MiXCR, keeping a single row per CDR3 protein. The sample lists about 840,000 distinct CDR3 sequences, 10% to 15% occurring once. The sample originates from a study of CD8 T cells in ankylosing spondylitis. CDR3 length: 12 amino acids. Germline V lookup: CDR1 DFQATT, CDR2 SNEGSKA (reference sequence). V was pared by 5 bases and J by 9 bases, with 14 bases between. Findings and caveats of the study: Within ankylosing spondylitis blood, a TCR beta motif made up of eight highly homologous variants appeared to be characteristic.

This sequence was found in a male donor with ankylosing spondylitis. The genes are TRBV20-1 and TRBJ1-5; weak D call: TRBD1 (5 bases). The sample consisted of blood, either unsorted or a sorted T cell fraction (not recorded which). CDR3 sequence reads: CSAWDRVWPQHF. In DNA, the CDR3 is TGCAGTGCTTGGGACCGTGTATGGCCCCAGCATTTT.